This note documents a single TCR beta chain sequence. Antigen specificity is unknown. The record originates from a study of CXCR3-negative and CXCR3-positive naive CD8 T cells. Study-level information: Each library held about 1.5 +/- 0.3 million TRB reads, roughly 150 million in total.

Germline loops: CDR1 WSHSY, CDR2 SAAADI. CDR3 length: 15 residues. Study-wide results and caveats: Naive subsets did not differ in surface CD5, and the authors estimated TCR strength using properties of the TRB CDR3. Both naive subsets, CXCR3-negative and CXCR3-positive, displayed similar TRBV-TRBJ usage, unlike memory cells.

All TRB cDNA libraries came from 5' RACE performed with UMI labels. TCRdb re-called the 5' RACE reads; every CDR3 protein appears as one record, without DNA. The sample totals 56,000 or so distinct CDR3 sequences. The chain uses TRBV10-2 and TRBJ2-5. Sequenced: memory CD8+ T cells from blood. The source of this sequence is a human donor in good health. Some clones in this sample may be carry-over from other donors' samples. CDR3 amino acids: CASSEGIMVQETQYF.